A single sample is the source of the 30 T cell receptor beta chains below, sequenced in a study of shared clonotypes between healthy human individuals. Method: immunoSEQ multiplex PCR; TCRdb's copy keeps in-frame clones and lacks some. This table has around 1.5 million clones, approximately 98% appearing once. Sequencing input: naive CD4+ T cells sorted from blood. Subset defined: CD45RA+ positively selected. These receptor sequences come from a man aged 25-45 years in good health.

The chain joins TRBV11-2 to TRBJ2-1; TRBD2 aligns across 7 bases. V lost 8 bases and J lost 5; bases outside the gene matches: 9. The CDR3 totals 14 residues. Germline V CDR1 and CDR2: SGHAT, FQNNGV. CDR3 in amino acids: CASSLASGNNEQFF. CDR3 DNA sequence: TGTGCCAGCTCCCTGGCTAGCGGAAACAATGAGCAGTTCTTC.

This clone was counted once. This chain joins TRBV5-5 and TRBJ2-5; D may be TRBD2 (5 bases). Germline V gene data show CDR1 as SGHKS and CDR2 as YYEKEE (reference sequence). Deletions cut 1 base from V and 5 bases from J, with 12 bases between. The CDR3 runs to 14 residues. This CDR3 is CASSLWRVGETQYF. The CDR3 region has the DNA TGTGCCAGCAGCTTGTGGCGGGTGGGGGAGACCCAGTACTTC.

This chain joins TRBV4-1 and TRBJ1-1; no clear D gene. The CDR3 totals 15 residues. V lost 0 bases and J lost 0, with 8 bases in between. The germline V gene has CDR1 MGHRA and CDR2 YSYEKL. The DNA for the CDR3 is TGCGCCAGCAGCCAAGAAGCCAGTGTGAACACTGAAGCTTTCTTT. Protein sequence: CASSQEASVNTEAFF.

The chain links TRBV7-8 to TRBJ2-5; D gene ambiguous. The CDR3 totals 14 residues. Per germline, CDR1 SGHVS and CDR2 FQNEAQ. The germline V and J ends were trimmed by 1 base and 2 bases, with 8 bases remaining between them. This chain's CDR3 is CASSLEYQQETQYF. CDR3 bases: TGTGCCAGCAGCTTAGAGTACCAACAAGAGACCCAGTACTTC.

The chain joins TRBV18 to TRBJ2-1; a possible D gene is TRBD2 (5 bases). CDR3 length: 14 residues. Trimming took 1 base from V and 8 from J, leaving 12 bases between them. In germline, CDR1 is KGHSH, CDR2 LQKENI. The chain's CDR3 is CASSPLALSDEQFF. The CDR3 bases are TGTGCCAGCTCACCACTAGCGCTTTCAGATGAGCAGTTCTTC.

The rearrangement joins TRBV5-1 to TRBJ1-2; 8 nucleotides agree with TRBD1. The CDR3 sequence is 17 residues long. Trimming cost V 1 base and J 2 bases; bases outside gene matches: 10. Germline CDR1 SGHRS, CDR2 YFSETQ. The CDR3 DNA follows: TGCGCCAGCAGCTTGCCCAGCGGGACAGGCGGAAACTATGGCTACACCTTC. It is translated as CASSLPSGTGGNYGYTF. The variable domain in full, with the rest retrieved from reference TRBV5-1 and TRBJ1-2, is KAGVTQTPRYLIKTRGQQVTLSCSPISGHRSVSWYQQTPGQGLQFLFEYFSETQRNKGNFPGRFSGRQFSNSRSEMNVSTLELGDSALYLCASSLPSGTGGNYGYTFGSGTRLTVV.

The chain links TRBV28 to TRBJ1-4; the D is unclear. Germline V CDR1 and CDR2: MDHEN, SYDVKM. This CDR3 has 12 amino acids. V gave up 3 bases and J gave up 8 bases, with 7 bases separating them. The CDR3 reads CASSLAGEKLFF. CDR3 nucleotide sequence: TGTGCCAGCAGTTTGGCGGGGGAAAAACTGTTTTTT.

The rearrangement uses TRBV7-9 and TRBJ2-5; D not certain. Germline CDR1 is SEHNR and CDR2 is FQNEAQ (reference sequence). CDR3 length: 12 amino acids. With 5 bases removed from V and 0 bases from J, the gap between germline ends came to 4 bases. The CDR3 region has the DNA TGTGCCAGCAGCGCTGACCAAGAGACCCAGTACTTC. Translation: CASSADQETQYF.

This chain joins TRBV2 and TRBJ1-5; D call uncertain. V lost 7 bases and J lost 6, with 19 bases in between. CDR3 length: 15 residues. In germline, CDR1 is SNHLY, CDR2 FYNNEI. This chain's CDR3 is CASTTGLGWFQPQHF. The CDR3 DNA is TGTGCCAGCACCACGGGTTTGGGGTGGTTTCAGCCCCAGCATTTT.

V usage is TRBV5-1 and J usage is TRBJ1-2, with 9 bases that match TRBD1. This CDR3 is 14 amino acids long. The germline gives CDR1 SGHRS, CDR2 YFSETQ. V lost 4 bases and J lost 7; bases outside the gene matches: 8. CDR3 in amino acids: CASSPRDRVGGYTF. The CDR3 nucleotides are TGCGCCAGCAGCCCCCGGGACAGGGTTGGTGGCTACACCTTC. Combining the CDR3 with reference TRBV5-1 and TRBJ1-2 gives the whole variable domain KAGVTQTPRYLIKTRGQQVTLSCSPISGHRSVSWYQQTPGQGLQFLFEYFSETQRNKGNFPGRFSGRQFSNSRSEMNVSTLELGDSALYLCASSPRDRVGGYTFGSGTRLTVV.

This chain joins TRBV7-9 and TRBJ2-7; 7 bases line up with TRBD1. V was pared by 5 bases and J by 8 bases, with 12 bases of the junction left unmatched. Germline V gene sequence: CDR1 SEHNR, CDR2 FQNEAQ (reference sequence). The length of the CDR3 is 14 residues. CDR3 DNA: TGTGCCAGCAGCCCGAGACAGGGCCTGGGCCAGCAGTACTTC. Its protein is CASSPRQGLGQQYF.

The genes are TRBV18 and TRBJ2-1; 7 nucleotides agree with TRBD1. Germline V gives CDR1 KGHSH, CDR2 LQKENI. This CDR3 contains 15 residues. With V trimmed by 3 bases and J by 6 bases, 8 bases remained unmatched. The DNA for the CDR3 is TGTGCCAGCTCACCGCCCCCGACAGGGCCCAATGAGCAGTTCTTC. It codes for CASSPPPTGPNEQFF.

The chain recombines TRBV9 with TRBJ2-3; D remains unclear. CDR1 is SGDLS, CDR2 YYNGEE, per germline. CDR3 length: 18 residues. V gave up 2 bases and J gave up 1 base, with 20 bases separating them. The CDR3 here is CASSVPRSQNPRTDTQYF. CDR3 DNA sequence: TGTGCCAGCAGCGTCCCGCGGAGCCAAAACCCCCGCACAGATACGCAGTATTTT.

The chain is built from TRBV7-2 and TRBJ1-5, with D perhaps matching TRBD1 (5 bases). V lost 5 bases, J lost 3 bases, and 17 bases lay in between. The CDR3 has 16 amino acids. Germline V gives CDR1 SGHTA, CDR2 FQGNSA. This CDR3 is CASSQPGGHPNQPQHF. The CDR3 nucleotides read TGTGCCAGCAGCCAACCCGGGGGTCACCCCAATCAGCCCCAGCATTTT. Together with reference TRBV7-2 and TRBJ1-5, the CDR3 gives the full variable domain: GAGVSQSPSNKVTEKGKDVELRCDPISGHTALYWYRQSLGQGLEFLIYFQGNSAPDKSGLPSDRFSAERTGGSVSTLTIQRTQQEDSAVYLCASSQPGGHPNQPQHFGDGTRLSIL.

This clone occurred once. The DNA of the CDR3 is TGTGCCAGCAGCTTGATGATCAACACCGGGGAGCTGTTTTTT. This codes for CASSLMINTGELFF. The J gene is TRBJ2-2, the V gene TRBV5-5; D is unresolved. V was clipped by 1 base and J by 2 bases, with 6 bases between them. Looked up from germline, CDR1 is SGHKS and CDR2 is YYEKEE (reference sequence). CDR3 length equals 14 residues.

J is TRBJ2-3 and V is TRBV5-1; TRBD2 matches at 7 bases. The V gene's germline CDR1 is SGHRS and CDR2 YFSETQ. V lost 2 bases and J lost 1; bases outside the gene matches: 4. The CDR3 covers 15 residues. In DNA, the CDR3 is TGCGCCAGCAGCTTCCTAGCGGAGCGCACAGATACGCAGTATTTT. Encoded protein: CASSFLAERTDTQYF.

This clone was seen once. This chain uses TRBV6-5 with TRBJ2-7; 8 bases align to TRBD1. The length of the CDR3 is 14 residues. The V and J ends lost 4 bases and 4 bases, in that order; junction bases with no gene match: 6. Germline CDR1 and CDR2: MNHEY and SVGAGI. CDR3 in amino acids: CASSFGTGRYEQYF. Here the CDR3 DNA reads TGTGCCAGCAGTTTCGGGACAGGAAGGTACGAGCAGTACTTC.

The genes are TRBV19 and TRBJ2-7; tentatively, D is TRBD1 (6 bases). Germline V gene lookup returns CDR1 LNHDA and CDR2 SQIVND (reference sequence). The CDR3 covers 12 residues. Trimming took 7 bases from V and 6 from J, leaving 13 bases between them. CDR3 sequence reads: CASTNRAGEQYF. CDR3 DNA sequence: TGTGCCAGTACTAACAGGGCCGGCGAGCAGTACTTC.

J is TRBJ2-7 and V is TRBV2; 8 bases map to TRBD1. This CDR3 contains 13 residues. V was pared by 7 bases and J by 9 bases, with 11 bases of the junction left unmatched. Germline assignment: CDR1 SNHLY and CDR2 FYNNEI. The CDR3 sequence: CASIGQGAGRQYF. The CDR3 DNA reads as TGTGCCAGCATCGGACAGGGTGCTGGTCGGCAGTACTTC. Looking up the rest from reference TRBV2 and TRBJ2-7 gives the full variable domain: EPEVTQTPSHQVTQMGQEVILRCVPISNHLYFYWYRQILGQKVEFLVSFYNNEISEKSEIFDDQFSVERPDGSNFTLKIRSTKLEDSAMYFCASIGQGAGRQYFGPGTRLTVT.

The chain uses TRBV28 and TRBJ1-5; D is perhaps TRBD1 (5 bases). Germline loops: CDR1 MDHEN, CDR2 SYDVKM. V was trimmed by 6 bases and J by 4 bases, leaving 13 bases between them. The CDR3 extends over 14 amino acids. CDR3 protein: CASSLRQPNQPQHF. CDR3 in DNA: TGTGCCAGCAGCCTTAGACAGCCGAATCAGCCCCAGCATTTT.

The V gene is TRBV18, the J gene TRBJ2-7; weak D call: TRBD2 (5 bases). The germline CDR1 and CDR2 sequences are KGHSH and LQKENI. There are 14 residues in the CDR3. V shed 6 bases and J shed 3 bases, with 15 bases lying between them. Written as DNA, the CDR3 is TGTGCCAGCTCCCCTTTCAGCGGTGACTACGAGCAGTACTTC. It translates to CASSPFSGDYEQYF.

The rearrangement links TRBV10-3 to TRBJ1-4; D gene ambiguous. Trimming cost V 11 bases and J 8 bases, with 18 bases left between them. This CDR3 comprises 13 residues. Germline loops: CDR1 ENHRY, CDR2 SYGVKD. CDR3 sequence: CAVSSLIREKLFF. CDR3 bases: TGTGCCGTATCAAGCCTTATAAGAGAAAAACTGTTTTTT.

The rearrangement links TRBV6-6 to TRBJ1-5, with D uncertain. Germline V gene sequence: CDR1 MNHNY, CDR2 SVGAGI (reference sequence). Trimming removed 8 bases from V and 3 bases from J, with 8 bases in between. The CDR3 runs to 12 residues. CDR3 region: CASRSSNQPQHF. In DNA form, the CDR3 reads TGTGCCAGCCGATCTTCCAATCAGCCCCAGCATTTT.

The J gene is TRBJ1-2, the V gene TRBV7-8; 7 positions agree with TRBD1. The CDR3 is 15 amino acids. Germline assignment: CDR1 SGHVS and CDR2 FQNEAQ. V was clipped by 1 base and J by 3 bases; unmatched bases: 5. CDR3 DNA sequence: TGTGCCAGCAGCTTAGTACAGGGGATGGACTATGGCTACACCTTC. Translation gives CASSLVQGMDYGYTF.

DNA for the CDR3: TGTGCCAGCAGCTTAATTCCAGGGGTGGACACTGAAGCTTTCTTT. It encodes CASSLIPGVDTEAFF. V is TRBV7-6 and J is TRBJ1-1, with D perhaps matching TRBD1 (6 bases). V lost 2 bases and J 3 bases, leaving 13 bases between the germline ends. There are 15 residues in the CDR3. Germline V gene lookup returns CDR1 SGHVS and CDR2 FNYEAQ. The full variable domain, completed using reference TRBV7-6 and TRBJ1-1, is GAGVSQSPRYKVTKRGQDVALRCDPISGHVSLYWYRQALGQGPEFLTYFNYEAQQDKSGLPNDRFSAERPEGSISTLTIQRTEQRDSAMYRCASSLIPGVDTEAFFGQGTRLTVV.

CDR3 nucleotide sequence: TGTGCCAGCAGCTCCACCAGTGTGAACACTGAAGCTTTCTTT. Its protein is CASSSTSVNTEAFF. The chain is built from TRBV7-9 and TRBJ1-1, with D hard to call. There are 14 residues in the CDR3. The germline V gene has CDR1 SEHNR and CDR2 FQNEAQ (reference sequence). Trimming stripped 4 bases from V and 0 bases from J, with 9 bases between.

The V call is TRBV7-9, the J call TRBJ1-1; D may be TRBD1 (6 bases). The CDR3 is made up of 17 amino acids. Germline V gene sequence: CDR1 SEHNR, CDR2 FQNEAQ (reference sequence). The ends were cut back, 3 bases at V and 3 bases at J, with 20 bases in the middle. The CDR3 DNA follows: TGTGCCAGCAGCTTCACCGCCAGGGGCATGAGGGACACTGAAGCTTTCTTT. This gives the protein CASSFTARGMRDTEAFF.

This chain links TRBV15 with TRBJ2-3; 7 bases agree with TRBD2. V shed 0 bases and J 3 bases; nucleotides not matched to a gene: 3. Germline V gene data show CDR1 as LNHNV and CDR2 as YYDKDF (reference sequence). The CDR3 has 15 amino acids. In DNA form, the CDR3 reads TGTGCCACCAGCAGAGATGGACTAGAAACAGATACGCAGTATTTT. Translating gives CATSRDGLETDTQYF.

On this clone: One end of the junction does not line up with germline, which may come from a read error. V gene TRBV10-1 combines with J gene TRBJ2-5; TRBD1 is a possible D gene (5 bases). This CDR3 has 13 residues. Germline CDR1 WNHNN, CDR2 SYGVQD (reference sequence). The CDR3 sequence is CASSGGLSEIQYF. In DNA form, the CDR3 reads TGCGCCAGCAGTGGGGGCCTGTCTGAGATCCAGTACTTC.

The gene calls are TRBV7-8 and TRBJ2-3; 10 bases line up with TRBD2. V shed 4 bases, J shed 9 bases, and the junction held 10 bases outside the gene matches. This CDR3 has 15 residues. Per germline, CDR1 SGHVS and CDR2 FQNEAQ. The CDR3 spells CASSSRTAGLATQYF. CDR3 bases: TGTGCCAGCAGCTCCCGAACTGCGGGACTAGCGACGCAGTATTTT.